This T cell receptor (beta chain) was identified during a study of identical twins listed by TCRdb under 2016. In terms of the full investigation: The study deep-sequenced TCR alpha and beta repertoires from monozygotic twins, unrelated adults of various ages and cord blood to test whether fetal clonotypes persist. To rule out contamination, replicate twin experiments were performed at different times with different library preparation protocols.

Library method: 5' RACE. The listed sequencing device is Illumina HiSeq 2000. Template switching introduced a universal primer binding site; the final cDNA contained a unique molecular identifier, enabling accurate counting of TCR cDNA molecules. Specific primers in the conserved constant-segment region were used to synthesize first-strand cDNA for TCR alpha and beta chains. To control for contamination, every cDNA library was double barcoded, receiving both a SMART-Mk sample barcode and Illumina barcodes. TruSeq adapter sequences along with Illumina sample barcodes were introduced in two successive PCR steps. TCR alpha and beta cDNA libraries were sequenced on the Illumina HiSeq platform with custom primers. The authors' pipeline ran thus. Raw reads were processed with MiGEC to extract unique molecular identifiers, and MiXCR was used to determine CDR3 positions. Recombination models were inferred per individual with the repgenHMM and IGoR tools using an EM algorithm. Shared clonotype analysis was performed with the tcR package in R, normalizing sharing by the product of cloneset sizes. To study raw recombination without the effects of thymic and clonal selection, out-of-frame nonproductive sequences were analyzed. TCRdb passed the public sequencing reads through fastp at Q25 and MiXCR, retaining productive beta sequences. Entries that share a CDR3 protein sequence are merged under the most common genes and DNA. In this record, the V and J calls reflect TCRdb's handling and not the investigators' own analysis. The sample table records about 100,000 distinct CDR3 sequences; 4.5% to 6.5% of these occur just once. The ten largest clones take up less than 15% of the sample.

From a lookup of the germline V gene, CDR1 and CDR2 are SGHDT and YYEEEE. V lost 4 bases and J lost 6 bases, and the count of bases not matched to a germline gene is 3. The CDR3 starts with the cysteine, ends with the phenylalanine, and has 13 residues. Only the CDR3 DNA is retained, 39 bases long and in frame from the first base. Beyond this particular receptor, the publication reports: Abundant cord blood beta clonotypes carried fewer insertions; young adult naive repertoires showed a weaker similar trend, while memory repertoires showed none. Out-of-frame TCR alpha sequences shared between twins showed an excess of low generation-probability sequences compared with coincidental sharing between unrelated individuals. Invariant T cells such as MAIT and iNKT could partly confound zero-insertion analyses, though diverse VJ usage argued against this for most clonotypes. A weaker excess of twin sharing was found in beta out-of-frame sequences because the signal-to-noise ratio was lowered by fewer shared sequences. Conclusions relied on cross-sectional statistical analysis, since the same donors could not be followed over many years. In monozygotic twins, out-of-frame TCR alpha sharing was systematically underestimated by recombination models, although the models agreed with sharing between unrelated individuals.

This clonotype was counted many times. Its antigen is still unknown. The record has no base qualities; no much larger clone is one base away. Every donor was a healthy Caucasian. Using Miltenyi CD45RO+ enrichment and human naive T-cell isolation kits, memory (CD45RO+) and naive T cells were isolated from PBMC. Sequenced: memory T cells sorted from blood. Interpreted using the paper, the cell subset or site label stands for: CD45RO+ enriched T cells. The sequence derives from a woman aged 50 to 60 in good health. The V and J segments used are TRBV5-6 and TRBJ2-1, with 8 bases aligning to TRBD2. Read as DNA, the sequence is TGTGCCAGCAGCAAGCGGGAGCTCAATGAGCAGTTCTTC. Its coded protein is CASSKRELNEQFF.